This T cell receptor beta chain was documented in a study of blood T cell repertoires in COVID-19. V was pared by 1 base and J by 6 bases, with 8 bases of the junction left unmatched. Germline CDR1 is LGHDT and CDR2 is YNNKEL (reference sequence). The CDR3 has 16 residues. Sequenced by immunoSEQ multiplex PCR; TCRdb stores in-frame clones only, minus some. The sample lists some 110,000 clones; around 90% were seen once. Sequencing was performed on peripheral blood. The rearrangement links TRBV3-1 (or the pseudogene TRBV3-2) to TRBJ2-5; 10 nucleotides agree with TRBD2. This clonotype was obtained from a human donor in a cohort sampled during active COVID-19. In DNA form, the CDR3 reads TGTGCCAGCAGCCAAGGCACAGCGGGGGGGCCGCAGACCCAGTACTTC. Encoded protein: CASSQGTAGGPQTQYF.